A selection of T cell receptor beta chains follows, all from one sample in a study of shared T cell receptors in the human thymus. This table comes from immunoSEQ multiplex PCR, and its TCRdb copy is limited to in-frame clones, with some not included. The sample includes roughly 710,000 clones, 80% to 90% of them seen just once. In addition, the sample was reused for a study of human thymus T cells.

Sample: thymocytes. These receptors were taken from a girl under two years old with a congenital heart defect. CDR3s include the opening cysteine and the closing phenylalanine or tryptophan. The D gene is left open where the match is weak. Some rows have no size entry. The others give once, few or many, or a class for an expanded clone.

V gene: TRBV9; D gene: TRBD1; J gene: TRBJ2-3; clone size: NA; CDR3 protein: CASSIRDRVDTQYF; CDR3 DNA: TGTGCCAGCAGCATCCGGGACAGGGTGGATACGCAGTATTTT
V gene: TRBV5-6; D gene: NA; J gene: TRBJ1-2; clone size: NA; CDR3 protein: CASFSTGTLSGYTF; CDR3 DNA: TGTGCCAGCTTTAGTACCGGGACACTGTCTGGCTACACCTTC
V gene: TRBV11-2; D gene: NA; J gene: TRBJ2-3; clone size: few; CDR3 protein: CASSLVLASTDTQYF; CDR3 DNA: TGTGCCAGCAGCTTAGTGTTGGCTAGCACAGATACGCAGTATTTT
V gene: TRBV11-2; D gene: TRBD1; J gene: TRBJ2-7; clone size: NA; CDR3 protein: CASSPPRGTGVEQYF; CDR3 DNA: TGTGCCAGCAGCCCCCCCCGGGGGACAGGAGTCGAGCAGTACTTC
V gene: TRBV21-1; D gene: NA; J gene: TRBJ1-6; clone size: NA; CDR3 protein: CASSSPGKGFKGSPLHF; CDR3 DNA: TGTGCCAGCAGCAGTCCCGGGAAAGGGTTTAAGGGCTCACCCCTCCACTTT
V gene: TRBV29-1; D gene: NA; J gene: TRBJ2-5; clone size: NA; CDR3 protein: CSVGLGLRGYF; CDR3 DNA: TGCAGCGTTGGGCTCGGTTTGCGGGGCTACTTC
V gene: TRBV7-8; D gene: TRBD1; J gene: TRBJ1-5; clone size: NA; CDR3 protein: CASSSGDSNQPQHF; CDR3 DNA: TGTGCCAGCAGCTCAGGGGACAGTAATCAGCCCCAGCATTTT
V gene: TRBV11-2; D gene: TRBD2; J gene: TRBJ2-3; clone size: NA; CDR3 protein: CASSFSGGVFDTQYF; CDR3 DNA: TGTGCCAGCAGCTTTAGCGGGGGGGTCTTCGATACGCAGTATTTT
V gene: TRBV13; D gene: TRBD1; J gene: TRBJ2-3; clone size: NA; CDR3 protein: CASSSRPGTGGGDTQYF; CDR3 DNA: TGTGCCAGCAGCTCTCGGCCCGGGACAGGGGGAGGAGATACGCAGTATTTT
V gene: TRBV5-8; D gene: TRBD1; J gene: TRBJ1-1; clone size: NA; CDR3 protein: CASSLDRGMNTEAFF; CDR3 DNA: TGTGCCAGCAGCTTAGACAGGGGCATGAACACTGAAGCTTTCTTT
V gene: TRBV7-8; D gene: NA; J gene: TRBJ2-5; clone size: NA; CDR3 protein: CASSGQGMIQETQYF; CDR3 DNA: TGTGCCAGCAGCGGGCAGGGGATGATCCAAGAGACCCAGTACTTC
V gene: TRBV4-1; D gene: NA; J gene: TRBJ2-5; clone size: NA; CDR3 protein: CASTPGRGQETQYF; CDR3 DNA: TGCGCCAGCACCCCAGGGAGGGGGCAAGAGACCCAGTACTTC
V gene: TRBV10-1; D gene: TRBD2; J gene: TRBJ2-2; clone size: once; CDR3 protein: CASSESPSGGAGAGELFF; CDR3 DNA: TGCGCCAGCAGTGAGTCTCCTAGCGGGGGGGCAGGGGCCGGGGAGCTGTTTTTT
V gene: TRBV7-8; D gene: TRBD2; J gene: TRBJ2-7; clone size: NA; CDR3 protein: CASSLVRGDEQYF; CDR3 DNA: TGTGCCAGCAGCTTAGTCCGGGGGGACGAGCAGTACTTC
V gene: TRBV4-1; D gene: NA; J gene: TRBJ2-1; clone size: NA; CDR3 protein: CASSQDLGWLGNEQFF; CDR3 DNA: TGCGCCAGCAGCCAAGATTTGGGTTGGCTAGGCAATGAGCAGTTCTTC
V gene: TRBV6-5; D gene: TRBD1; J gene: TRBJ1-5; clone size: NA; CDR3 protein: CASSLDRTNQPQHF; CDR3 DNA: TGTGCCAGCAGTTTGGACAGGACTAATCAGCCCCAGCATTTT
V gene: TRBV10-2; D gene: NA; J gene: TRBJ1-2; clone size: NA; CDR3 protein: CASSAIYGSLGYTF; CDR3 DNA: TGCGCCAGCAGCGCAATATATGGTAGTCTGGGCTACACCTTC
V gene: TRBV10-1; D gene: NA; J gene: TRBJ2-5; clone size: NA; CDR3 protein: CASSEIKLPDRKETQYF; CDR3 DNA: TGCGCCAGCAGTGAAATAAAGTTGCCGGACAGAAAAGAGACCCAGTACTTC
V gene: TRBV30; D gene: TRBD1; J gene: TRBJ1-5; clone size: NA; CDR3 protein: CACPPGQDTDSNQPQHF; CDR3 DNA: TGTGCCTGCCCCCCGGGACAGGACACAGATAGCAATCAGCCCCAGCATTTT
V gene: TRBV7-8; D gene: TRBD1; J gene: TRBJ1-5; clone size: NA; CDR3 protein: CASSDRDTEFGSNQPQHF; CDR3 DNA: TGTGCCAGCAGCGACAGGGACACCGAATTCGGTAGCAATCAGCCCCAGCATTTT
V gene: TRBV11-2; D gene: TRBD1; J gene: TRBJ1-2; clone size: few; CDR3 protein: CASSYQRTGGLGYTF; CDR3 DNA: TGTGCCAGCAGCTATCAAAGGACAGGGGGCCTTGGCTACACCTTC
V gene: TRBV28; D gene: TRBD1; J gene: TRBJ1-6; clone size: NA; CDR3 protein: CASSRTGRADSPLHF; CDR3 DNA: TGTGCCAGCAGCCGGACAGGGAGGGCCGATTCACCCCTCCACTTT
V gene: TRBV11-2; D gene: NA; J gene: TRBJ1-4; clone size: NA; CDR3 protein: CASSLGPTGVEWKKLFF; CDR3 DNA: TGTGCCAGCAGCTTAGGACCCACGGGGGTAGAGTGGAAAAAACTGTTTTTT
V gene: TRBV15; D gene: TRBD1; J gene: TRBJ2-5; clone size: NA; CDR3 protein: CATSRYRGQWGETQYF; CDR3 DNA: TGTGCCACCAGCAGGTACAGGGGCCAATGGGGGGAGACCCAGTACTTC
V gene: TRBV11-2; D gene: NA; J gene: TRBJ2-7; clone size: NA; CDR3 protein: CASSPLNPSYEQYF; CDR3 DNA: TGTGCCAGCAGCCCACTTAATCCCTCCTACGAGCAGTACTTC
V gene: TRBV29-1; D gene: NA; J gene: TRBJ1-2; clone size: NA; CDR3 protein: CSVGLAHQDYGYTF; CDR3 DNA: TGCAGCGTTGGTTTGGCTCACCAGGACTATGGCTACACCTTC
V gene: TRBV6-4; D gene: TRBD1; J gene: TRBJ2-5; clone size: once; CDR3 protein: CASSDSKGAGETQYF; CDR3 DNA: TGTGCCAGCAGTGACTCGAAGGGGGCGGGTGAGACCCAGTACTTC
V gene: TRBV7-8; D gene: TRBD1; J gene: TRBJ1-5; clone size: NA; CDR3 protein: CASSPRFRTGSNQPQHF; CDR3 DNA: TGTGCCAGCAGCCCTCGGTTTCGGACAGGCAGCAATCAGCCCCAGCATTTT
V gene: TRBV10-3; D gene: TRBD1; J gene: TRBJ2-5; clone size: NA; CDR3 protein: CAISEWDRGKMTQYF; CDR3 DNA: TGTGCCATCAGTGAATGGGACAGGGGGAAGATGACCCAGTACTTC
V gene: TRBV7-2; D gene: NA; J gene: TRBJ1-5; clone size: NA; CDR3 protein: CASSLGSGRGAKNQPQHF; CDR3 DNA: TGTGCCAGCAGCTTAGGATCAGGTCGGGGGGCGAAAAATCAGCCCCAGCATTTT